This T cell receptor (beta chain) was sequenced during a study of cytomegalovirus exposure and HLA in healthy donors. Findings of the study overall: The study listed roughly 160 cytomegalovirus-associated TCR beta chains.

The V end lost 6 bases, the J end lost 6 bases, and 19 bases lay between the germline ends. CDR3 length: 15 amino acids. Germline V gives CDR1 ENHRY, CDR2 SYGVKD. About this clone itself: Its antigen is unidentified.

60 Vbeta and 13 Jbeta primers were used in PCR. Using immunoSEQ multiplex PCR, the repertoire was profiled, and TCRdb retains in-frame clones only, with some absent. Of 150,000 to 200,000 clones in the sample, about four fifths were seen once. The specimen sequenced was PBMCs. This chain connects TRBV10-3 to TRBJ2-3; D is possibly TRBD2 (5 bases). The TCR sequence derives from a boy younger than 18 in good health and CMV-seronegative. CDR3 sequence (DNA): TGTGCCATCAGGGGCACCGGGGTCGCCTTCGATACGCAGTATTTT. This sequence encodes CAIRGTGVAFDTQYF.